This entry lists 26 T cell receptor beta chains sequenced from one sample in a study of T cells in pancreatic ductal adenocarcinoma. Here immunoSEQ multiplex PCR was the method, and the copy in TCRdb shows in-frame clones only, minus some. The data hold more than 85,000 clones, with 90% to 95% observed a single time. Surgery without prior neoadjuvant therapy was the treatment of the selected pancreatic ductal adenocarcinoma patients. The sequenced material came from PBMCs. The receptors stem from a human donor with pancreatic ductal adenocarcinoma.

The chain recombines TRBV11-1 with TRBJ2-5, with 7 bases aligning to TRBD2. Germline loops: CDR1 SGHAT, CDR2 FQDESV (reference sequence). The CDR3 has 16 amino acids. With V trimmed by 1 base and J by 2 bases, 7 bases remained unmatched. The CDR3 DNA is TGTGCCAGCAGCTTAGGTAGCGGGCGACAACAAGAGACCCAGTACTTC. It codes for CASSLGSGRQQETQYF.

The V gene is TRBV18, the J gene TRBJ1-5, with TRBD1 matching over 7 bases. This CDR3 spans 15 amino acids. CDR1 KGHSH and CDR2 LQKENI come from the germline V gene. Unmatched junction bases numbered 9, after V lost 6 bases and J lost 4 bases. Here the CDR3 DNA reads TGTGCCAGCTCCTCAACCGGACAGGAGAATCAGCCCCAGCATTTT. Its translation is CASSSTGQENQPQHF.

This chain connects TRBV29-1 to TRBJ2-1, with 8 bases fitting TRBD2. There are 14 residues in the CDR3. Per germline, CDR1 SQVTM and CDR2 ANQGSEA. J was trimmed by 1 base and V by 6 bases; bases with no gene match: 5. The chain's CDR3 is CSVQLAASYNEQFF. The CDR3 DNA reads TGCAGCGTACAACTAGCGGCTTCCTACAATGAGCAGTTCTTC.

This chain links TRBV5-1 with TRBJ2-2, with 9 positions matching TRBD2. Trimming took 0 bases from V and 0 from J; bases not matched to a gene: 0. In germline, CDR1 is SGHRS, CDR2 YFSETQ. This CDR3 region has 16 residues. The CDR3 region has the DNA TGCGCCAGCAGCTTGGGACTAGCGGCGAACACCGGGGAGCTGTTTTTT. Translating gives CASSLGLAANTGELFF. Complete variable domain (other parts from reference TRBV5-1 and TRBJ2-2): KAGVTQTPRYLIKTRGQQVTLSCSPISGHRSVSWYQQTPGQGLQFLFEYFSETQRNKGNFPGRFSGRQFSNSRSEMNVSTLELGDSALYLCASSLGLAANTGELFFGEGSRLTVL.

The chain uses TRBV2 and TRBJ2-5; tentatively, D is TRBD1 (7 bases). Germline V gives CDR1 SNHLY, CDR2 FYNNEI. Deletions cut 2 bases from V and 4 bases from J, with 14 bases between. The CDR3 consists of 15 residues. The CDR3 sequence: CASSEQGGKGETQYF. The CDR3 bases are TGTGCCAGCAGTGAACAGGGGGGAAAAGGAGAGACCCAGTACTTC.

CDR3 residues: CASTSMGGYNEQFF. The DNA for the CDR3 is TGTGCCAGCACCTCGATGGGGGGCTACAATGAGCAGTTCTTC. The V gene is TRBV28, the J gene TRBJ2-1, with D possibly TRBD2 on 6 matching bases. Germline CDR1 MDHEN, CDR2 SYDVKM. Trimming removed 7 bases at V and 3 bases at J, with 13 bases between. This CDR3 contains 14 residues.

This chain joins TRBV4-3 and TRBJ2-5; 9 bases are a match to TRBD2. The CDR3 extends over 16 amino acids. Trimming removed 0 bases from V and 4 bases from J; junction bases left unmatched: 6. Germline lookup yields CDR1 LGHNA and CDR2 YSLEER. CDR3 sequence: CASSQEWREGRETQYF. CDR3 in DNA: TGCGCCAGCAGCCAAGAGTGGCGGGAGGGCCGAGAGACCCAGTACTTC.

The chain combines TRBV28 with TRBJ1-1; 10 bases fit TRBD1. V shed 5 bases, J shed 3 bases, and the junction held 3 bases outside the gene matches. The CDR3 is 14 amino acids. Germline V gene data show CDR1 as MDHEN and CDR2 as SYDVKM. The CDR3 reads CASSEGTGDTEAFF. The CDR3, as DNA: TGTGCCAGCAGTGAAGGGACAGGGGACACTGAAGCTTTCTTT.

V gene TRBV29-1 combines with J gene TRBJ2-7; 7 bases line up with TRBD2. Germline trimming cut 7 bases from V and 0 bases from J; bases unmatched to any gene: 6. CDR1 and CDR2 from the germline V gene are SQVTM and ANQGSEA. The CDR3 length is 13 residues. The CDR3 reads CSARDYNSYEQYF. In nucleotides, the CDR3 is TGCAGCGCCCGGGACTATAACTCCTACGAGCAGTACTTC.

This chain connects TRBV6-1 to TRBJ2-5; 10 bases are a match to TRBD1. Germline CDR1 MNHNS, CDR2 SASEGT. This CDR3 region has 17 residues. With 1 base clipped from V and 4 bases from J, the junction kept 9 bases outside the gene matches. The CDR3 is CASSEELPGQGGETQYF. The CDR3 nucleotides read TGTGCCAGCAGTGAAGAATTACCCGGACAGGGGGGAGAGACCCAGTACTTC.

The chain carries TRBV5-1 and TRBJ2-1; TRBD2 matches at 9 bases. The length of the CDR3 is 13 residues. V trimming: 3 bases; J trimming: 7 bases; junction bases outside the gene matches: 2. Germline V CDR1 and CDR2: SGHRS, YFSETQ. CDR3 nucleotide sequence: TGCGCCAGCAGCTCGGGACTAGCAAATGAGCAGTTCTTC. Translated, it gives CASSSGLANEQFF.

In this sample, this clone turned up once. The J gene is TRBJ1-5, the V gene TRBV19, with unresolved D. Germline CDR1 reads LNHDA; CDR2 reads SQIVND (reference sequence). Trimming removed 5 bases at V and 0 bases at J, with 11 bases between. The CDR3 length is 15 residues. This CDR3 is CASSVSAYSNQPQHF. The CDR3, as DNA: TGTGCCAGTAGTGTGTCAGCGTATAGCAATCAGCCCCAGCATTTT.

The chain uses TRBV30 and TRBJ2-6, with 9 bases that match TRBD1. Per germline, CDR1 GTSNPN and CDR2 SVGIG (reference sequence). The trim removed 6 bases at V and 4 bases at J, leaving 7 bases unmatched. The CDR3 has 15 residues. CDR3 in amino acids: CACGTGSGGANVLTF. DNA of the CDR3: TGTGCCTGCGGGACAGGGTCGGGAGGGGCCAACGTCCTGACTTTC. The complete variable domain, with remaining parts taken from reference TRBV30 and TRBJ2-6, reads SQTIHQWPATLVQPVGSPLSLECTVEGTSNPNLYWYRQAAGRGLQLLFYSVGIGQISSEVPQNLSASRPQDRQFILSSKKLLLSDSGFYLCACGTGSGGANVLTFGAGSRLTVL.

The V and J genes are TRBV7-2 and TRBJ1-3, with D perhaps TRBD1 (5 bases). This CDR3 has 13 amino acids. V was cut by 3 bases and J by 5 bases, with 8 bases left in between. Germline values: CDR1 SGHTA, CDR2 FQGNSA. CDR3 DNA sequence: TGTGCCAGCAGCTTCTCGGACAGAAACACCATATATTTT. Its translation is CASSFSDRNTIYF.

This chain uses TRBV27 with TRBJ2-3; 8 bases are shared with TRBD2. The junction had 4 bases not matched to a gene; V was cut back by 3 bases and J by 2 bases. Germline loops: CDR1 MNHEY, CDR2 SMNVEV (reference sequence). This CDR3 is 15 amino acids long. The CDR3 DNA follows: TGTGCCAGCAGTTTTAGCGGGGATAACACAGATACGCAGTATTTT. As protein: CASSFSGDNTDTQYF.

V gene TRBV5-8 combines with J gene TRBJ2-3, with a possible D match to TRBD2 (6 bases). The CDR3 has 16 residues. CDR1 is SGHTS and CDR2 is YDEGEE in the germline V gene. V lost 0 bases to trimming and J lost 1 base, with 12 bases between them. The CDR3 loop is CASSLAGSSGTDTQYF. For the CDR3, the DNA is TGTGCCAGCAGCTTGGCGGGGTCTAGCGGCACAGATACGCAGTATTTT.

The gene calls are TRBV9 and TRBJ1-1; 7 bases match TRBD1. The germline CDR1 and CDR2 sequences are SGDLS and YYNGEE. The J segment lost 9 bases and the V segment lost 4 bases, leaving 6 bases of the junction unmatched. The CDR3 runs 12 residues. CDR3 bases: TGTGCCAGCAGCCCACTGGGACAGCAAGCTTTCTTT. Translation gives CASSPLGQQAFF.

The chain combines TRBV6-1 with TRBJ1-5; TRBD1 matches 7 bases. The CDR3 length is 14 residues. J gave up 5 bases and V 3 bases, and 4 bases lay outside the gene matches. Germline CDR1 MNHNS, CDR2 SASEGT. CDR3 in DNA: TGTGCCAGCAGTGAGGTAGGGGGCGATCAGCCCCAGCATTTT. Translated: CASSEVGGDQPQHF.

The rearrangement joins TRBV9 to TRBJ2-1; the D gene is possibly TRBD2 (6 bases). The V end lost 4 bases, the J end lost 0 bases, and 17 bases lay between the germline ends. CDR1 is SGDLS and CDR2 is YYNGEE in the germline V gene. This CDR3 contains 17 residues. The CDR3 reads CASSPRGTFLSYNEQFF. Here the CDR3 DNA reads TGTGCCAGCAGCCCCCGGGGGACTTTCCTCTCCTACAATGAGCAGTTCTTC.

The chain employs TRBV10-3 and TRBJ1-1; 8 bases line up with TRBD1. The junction had 6 bases not matched to a gene; V was cut back by 6 bases and J by 6 bases. The germline gives CDR1 ENHRY, CDR2 SYGVKD. The CDR3 totals 13 residues. CDR3 nucleotides: TGTGCCATCAGCGCAGGGGGCTTTCCTGAAGCTTTCTTT. Translation gives CAISAGGFPEAFF.

Written as DNA, the CDR3 is TGTGCCAGCAGTTTAGCGGGAACCTACAATGAGCAGTTCTTC. It encodes CASSLAGTYNEQFF. The rearrangement uses TRBV5-4 and TRBJ2-1; 8 bases agree with TRBD2. V shed 5 bases, J shed 2 bases, and the junction held 3 bases outside the gene matches. The CDR3 contains 14 residues. From germline, CDR1 is SGHNT and CDR2 YYREEE (reference sequence).

For the CDR3, the DNA is TGTGCCAGCAGCTTCCCCGTTTCCGGGGAGCTGTTTTTT. It codes for CASSFPVSGELFF. The rearrangement links TRBV7-6 to TRBJ2-2; D not certain. The V end lost 3 bases, the J end lost 6 bases, and 8 bases lay between the germline ends. CDR3 length: 13 residues. The germline gives CDR1 SGHVS, CDR2 FNYEAQ.

V gene TRBV18 combines with J gene TRBJ2-2; 7 nucleotides align to TRBD1. With 5 bases clipped from V and 6 bases from J, the junction kept 12 bases outside the gene matches. Per the germline V gene, CDR1 is KGHSH and CDR2 is LQKENI. CDR3 length: 16 amino acids. The CDR3 DNA is TGTGCCAGCTCAGGAGCCGGGACAGAGACTTCCGGGGAGCTGTTTTTT. Its protein product is CASSGAGTETSGELFF.

The chain combines TRBV10-3 with TRBJ1-2; TRBD1 aligns across 10 bases. Trimming took 6 bases from V and 5 from J; bases not matched to a gene: 6. Germline CDR1 and CDR2: ENHRY and SYGVKD. This CDR3 is built from 14 residues. CDR3 in amino acids: CAISRGQGDYGYTF. CDR3 DNA: TGTGCCATCAGCCGAGGACAGGGGGATTATGGCTACACCTTC.

V gene TRBV28 combines with J gene TRBJ2-7; D perhaps matches TRBD2 (5 bases). Trimming left V 3 bases short and J 3 bases short, with 9 bases between. Germline-derived CDR1 and CDR2 are MDHEN and SYDVKM. The length of the CDR3 is 13 residues. CDR3 in amino acids: CASSFVGNYEQYF. The CDR3 nucleotides read TGTGCCAGCAGTTTTGTCGGGAACTACGAGCAGTACTTC.

CDR3 residues: CASSLGGLNTGELFF. The CDR3 DNA is TGTGCCAGCAGCTTAGGGGGACTAAACACCGGGGAGCTGTTTTTT. This chain uses TRBV7-2 with TRBJ2-2; 7 bases align to TRBD2. The CDR3 consists of 15 residues. The ends lost 1 base at V and 2 bases at J; junction bases unmatched: 1. Germline CDR1 SGHTA, CDR2 FQGNSA.